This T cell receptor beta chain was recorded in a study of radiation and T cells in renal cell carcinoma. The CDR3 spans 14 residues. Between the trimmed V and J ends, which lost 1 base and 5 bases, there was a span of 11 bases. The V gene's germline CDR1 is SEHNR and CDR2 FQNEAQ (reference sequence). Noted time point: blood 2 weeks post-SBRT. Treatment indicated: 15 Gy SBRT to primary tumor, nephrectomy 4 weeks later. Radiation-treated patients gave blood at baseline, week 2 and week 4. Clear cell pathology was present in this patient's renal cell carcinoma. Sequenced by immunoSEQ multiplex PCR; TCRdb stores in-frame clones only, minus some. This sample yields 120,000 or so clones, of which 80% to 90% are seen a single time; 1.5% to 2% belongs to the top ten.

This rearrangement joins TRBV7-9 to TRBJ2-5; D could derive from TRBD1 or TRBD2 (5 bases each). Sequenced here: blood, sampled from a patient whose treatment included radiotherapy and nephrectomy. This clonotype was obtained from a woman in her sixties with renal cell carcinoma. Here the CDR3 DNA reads TGTGCCAGCAGCTTAGGGGGGTCGGGGGAGACCCAGTACTTC. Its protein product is CASSLGGSGETQYF.